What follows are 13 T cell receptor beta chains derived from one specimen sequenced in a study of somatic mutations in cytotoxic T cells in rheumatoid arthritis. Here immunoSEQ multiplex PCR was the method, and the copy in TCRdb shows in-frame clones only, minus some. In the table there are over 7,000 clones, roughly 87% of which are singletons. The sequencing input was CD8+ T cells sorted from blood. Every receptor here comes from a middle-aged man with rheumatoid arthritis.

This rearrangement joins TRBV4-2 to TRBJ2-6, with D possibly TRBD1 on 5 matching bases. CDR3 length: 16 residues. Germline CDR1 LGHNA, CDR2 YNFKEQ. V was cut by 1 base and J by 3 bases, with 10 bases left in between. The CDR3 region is CASSQAGFDGANVLTF. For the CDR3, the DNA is TGTGCCAGCAGCCAAGCAGGGTTCGATGGGGCCAACGTCCTGACTTTC.

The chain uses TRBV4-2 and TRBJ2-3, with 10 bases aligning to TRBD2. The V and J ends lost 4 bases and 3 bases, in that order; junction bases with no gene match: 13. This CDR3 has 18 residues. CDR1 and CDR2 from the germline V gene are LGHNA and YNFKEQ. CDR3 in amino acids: CASSPFGTSAPVTDTQYF. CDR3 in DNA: TGTGCCAGCAGCCCCTTTGGGACTAGCGCCCCCGTAACAGATACGCAGTATTTT.

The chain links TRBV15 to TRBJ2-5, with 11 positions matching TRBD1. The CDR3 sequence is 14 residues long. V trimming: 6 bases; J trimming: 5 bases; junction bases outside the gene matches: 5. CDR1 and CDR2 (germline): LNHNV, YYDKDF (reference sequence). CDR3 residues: CATSRDRGVETQYF. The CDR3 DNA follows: TGTGCCACCAGTCGGGACAGGGGGGTCGAGACCCAGTACTTC. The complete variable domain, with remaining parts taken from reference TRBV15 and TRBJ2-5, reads DAMVIQNPRYQVTQFGKPVTLSCSQTLNHNVMYWYQQKSSQAPKLLFHYYDKDFNNEADTPDNFQSRRPNTSFCFLDIRSPGLGDTAMYLCATSRDRGVETQYFGPGTRLLVL.

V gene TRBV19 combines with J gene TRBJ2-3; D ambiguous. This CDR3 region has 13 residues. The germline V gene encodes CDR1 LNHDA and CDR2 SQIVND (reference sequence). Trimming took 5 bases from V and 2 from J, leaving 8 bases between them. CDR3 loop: CASSLTTTDTQYF. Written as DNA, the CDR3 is TGTGCCAGTAGTTTGACAACCACAGATACGCAGTATTTT.

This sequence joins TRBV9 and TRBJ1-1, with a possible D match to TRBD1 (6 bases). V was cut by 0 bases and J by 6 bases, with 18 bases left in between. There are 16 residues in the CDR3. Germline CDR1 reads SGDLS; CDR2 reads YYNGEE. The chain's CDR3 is CASSVAIGLGGAEAFF. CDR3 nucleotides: TGTGCCAGCAGCGTAGCGATCGGACTAGGGGGAGCTGAAGCTTTCTTT.

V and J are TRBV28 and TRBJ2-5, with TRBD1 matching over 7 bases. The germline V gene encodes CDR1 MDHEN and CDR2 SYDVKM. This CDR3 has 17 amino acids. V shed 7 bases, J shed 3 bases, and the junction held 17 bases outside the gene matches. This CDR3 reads CASTFRDSTSGEETQYF. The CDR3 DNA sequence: TGTGCCAGCACCTTCCGGGACAGCACATCAGGTGAAGAGACCCAGTACTTC.

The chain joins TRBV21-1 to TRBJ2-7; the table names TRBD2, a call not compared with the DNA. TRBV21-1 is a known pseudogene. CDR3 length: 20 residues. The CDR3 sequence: CASSNKRGGIFLRGPYEQYV. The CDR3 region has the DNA TGTGCCAGCAGCAACAAGCGGGGGGGCATCTTCCTTCGGGGCCCCTACGAGCAGTACGTC.

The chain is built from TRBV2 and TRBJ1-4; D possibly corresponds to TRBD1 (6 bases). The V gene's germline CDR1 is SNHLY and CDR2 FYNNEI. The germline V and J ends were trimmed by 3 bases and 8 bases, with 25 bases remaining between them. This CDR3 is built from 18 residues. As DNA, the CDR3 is TGTGCCAGCAGTGATGTGTTTGCAGGGGCGGTTAGGGTGGAAAAACTGTTTTTT. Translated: CASSDVFAGAVRVEKLFF. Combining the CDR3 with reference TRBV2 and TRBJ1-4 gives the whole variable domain EPEVTQTPSHQVTQMGQEVILRCVPISNHLYFYWYRQILGQKVEFLVSFYNNEISEKSEIFDDQFSVERPDGSNFTLKIRSTKLEDSAMYFCASSDVFAGAVRVEKLFFGSGTQLSVL.

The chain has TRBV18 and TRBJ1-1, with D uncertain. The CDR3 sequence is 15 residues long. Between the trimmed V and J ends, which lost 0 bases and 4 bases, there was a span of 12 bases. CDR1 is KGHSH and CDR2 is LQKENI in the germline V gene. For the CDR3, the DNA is TGTGCCAGCTCACCACCAGGAGTACGTAGCACTGAAGCTTTCTTT. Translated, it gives CASSPPGVRSTEAFF.

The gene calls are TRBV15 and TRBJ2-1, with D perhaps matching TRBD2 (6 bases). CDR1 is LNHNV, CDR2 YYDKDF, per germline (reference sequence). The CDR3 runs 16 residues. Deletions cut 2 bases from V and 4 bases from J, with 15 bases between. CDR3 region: CATSRPRGGSYNEQFF. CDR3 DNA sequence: TGTGCCACCAGCAGACCAAGGGGAGGATCTTACAATGAGCAGTTCTTC.

CDR3 sequence: CASSQYWGREDHNEQFF. The CDR3 DNA sequence: TGCGCCAGCAGCCAATATTGGGGCAGGGAGGACCACAATGAGCAGTTCTTC. This rearrangement joins TRBV4-1 to TRBJ2-1, with D possibly being TRBD2 (6 bases). V lost 2 bases to trimming and J lost 5 bases, with 19 bases between them. Germline V lookup: CDR1 MGHRA, CDR2 YSYEKL. The CDR3 length is 17 residues.

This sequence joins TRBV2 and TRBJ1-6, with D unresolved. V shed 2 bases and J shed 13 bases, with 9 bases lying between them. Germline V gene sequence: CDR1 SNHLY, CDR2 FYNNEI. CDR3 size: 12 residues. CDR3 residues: CASSEQFPPLHF. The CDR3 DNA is TGTGCCAGCAGTGAACAGTTCCCCCCCCTCCACTTT.

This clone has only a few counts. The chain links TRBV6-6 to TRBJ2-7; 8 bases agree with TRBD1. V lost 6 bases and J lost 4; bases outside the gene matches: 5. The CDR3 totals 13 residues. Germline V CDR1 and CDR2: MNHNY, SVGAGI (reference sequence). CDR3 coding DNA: TGTGCCAGCAGCCAGGGGGCGTGGTACGAGCAGTACTTC. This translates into CASSQGAWYEQYF.